The clone carrying this TCR beta chain was observed a few times. The source of the sample is a study of beta chain features in type 1 diabetes. This CDR3 has 12 residues. Germline V gives CDR1 MDHEN, CDR2 SYDVKM. The V gene lost 2 bases and the J gene lost 10 bases, with 11 bases spanning the gap. cDNA synthesis used the whole RNA isolate, giving expressed TCRB sequences. Clones were sequenced by immunoSEQ multiplex PCR, and TCRdb holds only the in-frame ones, with some missing. The sample records 300,000 or so clones, 8% being singletons. This TCR was recovered from a woman younger than 30 in good health. This chain joins TRBV28 and TRBJ1-1; no clear D gene. Material for sequencing was central memory CD4+ T cells from blood. For the CDR3, the DNA is TGTGCCAGCAGTTTACAGATTGGGTTAGCTTTCTTT. Translating gives CASSLQIGLAFF.